This TCR beta chain was obtained from a study of long-term antiretroviral therapy in people with HIV (dated by TCRdb to the early 2020s). Context from the whole study: Collection of the earliest samples took place about a decade ahead of the 2015 WHO recommendation for immediate ART, at a time when ART was typically delayed until CD4 counts fell. Among the approximately 32 participants with HIV, approximately 10 were female. A total of 192 cryopreserved PBMC samples came from a few dozen adults with confirmed HIV infection and were collected serially over a mean of approximately six years (range 1-12). No cross-contamination during QIAcube processing turned up in test extractions that ran a monoclonal T-cell line alongside 33 polyclonal samples. Whether ART initiation and durable HIV suppression were associated with changes in peripheral blood TRB repertoire composition and diversity was tested in a retrospective serial study.

Inclusion was restricted to participants for whom at least one PBMC sample before ART initiation and at least two post-ART samples were available. All participants with HIV were treated in the United States of America. Cryopreserved samples of about 1-10 million PBMC were thawed and washed before DNA extraction. At the time of the earliest PBMC sample, participants with HIV were aged between roughly 20 and 55 years. Each participant contributed PBMC samples from 1-4 timepoints before ART initiation and 2-8 timepoints after ART initiation, with a median of 7 samples. Serial HIV viral load, CD4+ T-cell count, ART history and demographic data were obtained for every participant. A Qiagen kit on a QIAcube was used to extract genomic DNA from unsorted PBMC, with samples processed in batches of 12. Ends trimmed: V by 2 bases, J by 2 bases; bases unmatched to a gene: 5. The CDR3 runs 15 amino acids, cysteine and phenylalanine included. This entry keeps only the CDR3 DNA: 45 bases, framed from base 1. CDR1 and CDR2, per the germline V gene (reference sequence), are SGHAT and FQDESV.

The research as a whole found: Narrower CDR3 length ranges were observed in HIV repertoires than in controls, and an antigen-experienced repertoire with only a slight naive shift after ART was suggested by the network structure. No data were available on ART adherence, viral resistance or therapy changes, limiting inferences about post-ART repertoire changes. Expanded TRB clones identified before ART initiation dominated the repertoire at all time points, although this dominance fluctuated and declined in many PLHIV after ART. Because pre-ART samples had limited cell numbers, unsorted PBMC were profiled rather than sorted CD4+ and CD8+ T cells. Limited PBMC availability meant only the TCR beta chain was sequenced, without alpha chain pairing. Starting ART was linked to a significant rise in TRB diversity, yet even after long-term ART the diversity remained significantly lower than in transplant donor controls. Samples dated from the mid-2000s to the late 2010s, and the ART regimens used may be less effective than current ones.

Turning to this clone: It lacks a known antigen. Base-call qualities are not available, and no considerably larger clone is one nucleotide away.

The immunoSEQ hsTCRB v3.0 assay was used at survey level resolution to sequence the TRB variable region. A depth of 40,000-50,000 T-cell genomes per sample was targeted for TRB sequencing. An Illumina MiSeq with a v3 150-cycle kit was used to sequence the pooled TRB libraries. Per the authors' processing: Repertoire analysis ran in R within a reproducible Nextflow workflow covering QC, data transformation and analysis. LymphoSeq2, an R package for exploring AIRR-Seq data, was used to implement the custom analyses. A few samples yielding fewer than 5000 total TRB sequences were excluded, leaving 188 analyzed HIV repertoires. Of the 188 retained HIV repertoires, about 60 were collected before and roughly 130 after ART initiation. Repertoires were downsampled to 5000 TRB nucleotide sequences, and summary statistics were averaged over 100 downsampling iterations. TRB sequences were retained for analysis only if CDR3 regions of at least seven amino acids were present. Two measures captured diversity: a Shannon entropy-derived clonality score and the Gini coefficient. In the repertoire networks, any two of the top 5000 CDR3 amino acid sequences were linked whenever the two sequences differed by an edit distance of one. GLIPH2 predicted antigen specificity groups and MHC restriction for TRB CDR3 amino acid sequences. To flag known CMV, EBV, HIV or tissue antigen associations, CDR3 amino acid sequences were matched against VDJdb and McPAS-TCR. Pre-ART, post-ART and control groups were compared with Wilcoxon signed-rank tests and Holm-Bonferroni correction. The clones in this table, taken by TCRdb from immuneACCESS, are in-frame only. Not every clone is retained; where verified, under half of the shortfall comes from an unresolved V gene, and the cause of the rest is unknown. Clonal size and the V and J genes are those of that table, whereas D and trimming came from the DNA. This sample has 20,000 to 25,000 clones in its table, and 81% of those were observed once. The ten largest make up around 12% of the sample.

The V and J genes are TRBV11-1 and TRBJ2-5; 7 bases in between match TRBD1. The sequence was collected from a man aged 35 to 55 with HIV. The sequences come from unsorted PBMCs, collected 0.1 years before starting antiretroviral therapy. The DNA sequence is as follows: TGTGCCAGCAGCTTATACAGGGGAGAACAAGAGACCCAGTACTTC. The translation is CASSLYRGEQETQYF.